This is a list of T cell receptor beta chains from one sample in a study of PD-1 blockade in classical Hodgkin lymphoma. TCRdb's copy holds only in-frame clones and misses some; the assay was immunoSEQ multiplex PCR. The sample contains about 58,000 clones, around nine tenths of which appear only once. This material consisted of peripheral blood mononuclear cells (PBMCs), taken before the second cycle of nivolumab. Receptor source: a human donor with classical Hodgkin lymphoma. Each CDR3 is given with its conserved first and last residue. D genes are given only for firm matches.

d_gene	v_gene	j_gene	CDR3aa
TRBD1	TRBV28	TRBJ1-5	CASRNQDRGSNQPQHF
.	TRBV14	TRBJ1-1	CASSQDLMRSRGTEAFF
.	TRBV5-1	TRBJ2-2	CASLPDVAQTGELFF
TRBD1	TRBV5-1	TRBJ2-5	CASSSLGQGSETQYF
.	TRBV5-1	TRBJ1-1	CASSSNAGITEAFF
.	TRBV6-6	TRBJ2-3	CASTSRKGQLVDTQYF
.	TRBV5-6	TRBJ1-5	CASSLGNQPQHF
.	TRBV5-1	TRBJ2-3	CASSLLWTLSTDTQYF
.	TRBV5-1	TRBJ1-2	CASSLKVQNYGYTF
TRBD1	TRBV28	TRBJ2-7	CASSSPWTGREQYF
TRBD2	TRBV7-9	TRBJ2-7	CASSRAGGYEQYF
.	TRBV5-1	TRBJ1-2	CASSEGQGGYGYTF
TRBD2	TRBV5-1	TRBJ2-1	CASSLTPWASGGGEQFF
.	TRBV5-4	TRBJ1-2	CASKSWGGNLYGYTF
TRBD2	TRBV6-5	TRBJ2-3	CASLASGGQSDTQYF
.	TRBV7-9	TRBJ1-2	CASSSQSLYGYTF
.	TRBV15	TRBJ1-1	CATSREGRSSPEAFF
TRBD1	TRBV6-4	TRBJ1-5	CASSHRGVYSQPQHF
.	TRBV6-5	TRBJ1-6	CASSPQRNSPLHF
.	TRBV5-1	TRBJ2-7	CASSPQGDSSYEQYF
TRBD1	TRBV5-1	TRBJ1-1	CASSETGQMNTEAFF
TRBD2	TRBV7-9	TRBJ2-2	CASSLQRGGGTGELFF
TRBD1	TRBV5-1	TRBJ2-7	CASSPGGGQGSYEQYF
TRBD2	TRBV10-3	TRBJ2-7	CASSDGGTYEQYF
.	TRBV4-1	TRBJ2-2	CASSQGQENTGELFF
TRBD1	TRBV5-6	TRBJ1-4	CASSLAGQGSEKLFF
.	TRBV6-5	TRBJ1-1	CASNSLDSAFF
.	TRBV5-1	TRBJ2-2	CASSLGGDGELFF
.	TRBV5-6	TRBJ2-3	CASGDLTDTQYF
.	TRBV7-9	TRBJ1-2	CASSFTTVRGYTF
TRBD2	TRBV5-1	TRBJ2-5	CASSPTTGGRGTQYF
.	TRBV30	TRBJ2-5	CARQRGPQETQYF
.	TRBV7-9	TRBJ2-5	CASSPGGQTQYF
TRBD1	TRBV5-1	TRBJ2-7	CASSSQGGSGEQYF
TRBD1	TRBV6-4	TRBJ1-5	CASSEIGGAGQPQHF
.	TRBV5-1	TRBJ1-1	CASSNLIGTEAFF
.	TRBV7-3	TRBJ1-4	CASSQTAGEKLFF
TRBD2	TRBV7-9	TRBJ2-7	CAGQASGSYEQYF
.	TRBV5-6	TRBJ2-2	CASSPGHANTGELFF
.	TRBV6-5	TRBJ2-5	CASSYSGTTIQETQYF
.	TRBV19	TRBJ1-6	CASKTTGSSYNSPLHF
TRBD1	TRBV7-8	TRBJ2-7	CASSLVGTGFLYEQYF
.	TRBV11-2	TRBJ1-1	CASSLARGGNTEAFF
.	TRBV5-4	TRBJ2-3	CASSAPRDTQYF
.	TRBV6-5	TRBJ2-7	CASKNRNRGSEQYF
.	TRBV19	TRBJ2-3	CASSVTDTQYF
.	TRBV12-2	TRBJ1-1	CASRPRAPPGWCLGTEAFF
.	TRBV5-1	TRBJ2-2	CASSLEGSTGELFF
.	TRBV18	TRBJ2-6	CASSLSTGTSLGANVLTF
.	TRBV5-1	TRBJ1-1	CASSLVPNTEAFF
.	TRBV2	TRBJ1-1	CASRVRGSNTEAFF
TRBD2	TRBV5-1	TRBJ2-5	CASSPRAGGETQYF
.	TRBV5-1	TRBJ1-4	CASSFSRGDEKLFF
.	TRBV5-1	TRBJ1-2	CASSQQEAFGYTF
.	TRBV9	TRBJ2-7	CASSMYREGPSYEQYF
TRBD1	TRBV9	TRBJ2-2	CASSSRQGMNTGELFF
TRBD1	TRBV9	TRBJ2-1	CASSGGTGENNEQFF
TRBD2	TRBV5-4	TRBJ2-3	CASSNGLATDTQYF